This T cell receptor beta chain was recovered during a study of blood T cell repertoires in COVID-19. At the level of the study: The cDNA or gDNA used as material had been derived from T cells, B-cell-depleted T cells, or PBMCs.

This clone was seen just once. Original analysis: Amplification from reference gene primers served as the basis for estimated nucleated cell counts. This table comes from immunoSEQ multiplex PCR, and its TCRdb copy is limited to in-frame clones, with some not included. Clonal size and the V and J genes are those of that table, whereas D and trimming came from the DNA. The table records roughly 110,000 clones, 70% to 90% of them present only once. Sequencing was performed on peripheral blood. The source of this sequence is a man in his forties with acute or convalescent COVID-19.

CDR3 region: CASSVRDINEKLFF. CDR3 bases: TGTGCCAGCAGCGTTCGGGACATTAATGAAAAACTGTTTTTT. The chain is built from TRBV9 and TRBJ1-4; the D gene is possibly TRBD1 (6 bases). This CDR3 spans 14 amino acids. Germline CDR1 is SGDLS and CDR2 is YYNGEE. The ends were cut back, 2 bases at V and 4 bases at J, with 9 bases in the middle.